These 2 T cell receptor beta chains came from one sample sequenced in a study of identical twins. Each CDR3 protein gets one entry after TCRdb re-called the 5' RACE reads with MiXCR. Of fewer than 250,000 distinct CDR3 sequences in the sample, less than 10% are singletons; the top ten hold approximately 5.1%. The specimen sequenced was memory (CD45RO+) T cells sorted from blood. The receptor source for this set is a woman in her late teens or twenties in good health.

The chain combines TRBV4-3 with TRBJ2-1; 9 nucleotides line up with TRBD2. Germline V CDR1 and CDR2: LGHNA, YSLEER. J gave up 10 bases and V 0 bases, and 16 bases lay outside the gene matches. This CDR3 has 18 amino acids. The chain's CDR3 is CASSQDLGAGGRAREQFF. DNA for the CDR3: TGCGCCAGCAGCCAAGATTTGGGAGCTGGCGGGAGGGCTCGGGAGCAGTTCTTC.

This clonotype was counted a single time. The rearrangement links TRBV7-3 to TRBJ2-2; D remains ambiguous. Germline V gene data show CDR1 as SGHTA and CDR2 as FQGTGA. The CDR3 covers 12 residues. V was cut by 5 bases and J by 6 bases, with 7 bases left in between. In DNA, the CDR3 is TGTGCCAGCAGCGTAGTCGCCGGGGAGCTGTTTTTT. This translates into CASSVVAGELFF.